This T cell receptor beta chain was documented in a study of human thymus T cells. Produced via immunoSEQ multiplex PCR; TCRdb's table is partial and in-frame only. The sample yields tens of thousands of clones, approximately 95% seen once. This CDR3 spans 11 amino acids. V lost 5 bases to trimming and J lost 3 bases, with 5 bases between them. Germline V lookup: CDR1 SGHTA, CDR2 FQGNSA. The chain uses TRBV7-2 and TRBJ2-7, with D hard to call. Sequencing input: blood. The clonotype was recovered from a boy under two years old with a congenital heart defect but otherwise immunologically healthy. The CDR3 is CASSPRYEQYF. CDR3 DNA sequence: TGTGCCAGCAGCCCGCGCTACGAGCAGTACTTC.